A single sample is the source of the 5 T cell receptor beta chains below, sequenced in a study of T cell responses to AZD1222 COVID-19 vaccine. Sequencing used immunoSEQ multiplex PCR; TCRdb keeps in-frame clones, though not all of them. The table shows about 120,000 clones, with around 85% occurring only once. Material: peripheral blood, obtained on day 0 of AZD1222 vaccination. The receptors were gathered from an adult in good health.

The chain recombines TRBV18 with TRBJ1-1; 7 nucleotides match TRBD1. This CDR3 has 14 residues. Germline lookup yields CDR1 KGHSH and CDR2 LQKENI. V dropped 3 bases and J dropped 3; count of bases not matched to a gene: 4. The CDR3 here is CASSPLQGDTEAFF. CDR3 DNA: TGTGCCAGCTCACCGCTTCAGGGGGACACTGAAGCTTTCTTT.

The genes are TRBV10-1 and TRBJ1-1; possible D gene TRBD1, 6 bases. V was trimmed by 5 bases and J by 5 bases, leaving 12 bases between them. This CDR3 comprises 13 residues. Germline CDR1 reads WNHNN; CDR2 reads SYGVQD (reference sequence). CDR3 nucleotides: TGCGCCAGCAGTTCAGGGAGGGGGACTGAAGCTTTCTTT. It specifies CASSSGRGTEAFF.

The J gene is TRBJ2-1, the V gene TRBV6-5, with D possibly matching TRBD2 (6 bases). V lost 11 bases, J lost 6 bases, and 17 bases lay in between. In germline, CDR1 is MNHEY, CDR2 SVGAGI. The CDR3 is made up of 13 amino acids. CDR3 nucleotide sequence: TGTGCCCTGTTGGGGGGAGTGACCAATGAGCAGTTCTTC. It encodes CALLGGVTNEQFF.

V gene TRBV18 combines with J gene TRBJ2-1, with 8 bases aligning to TRBD1. This CDR3 has 16 amino acids. The trim removed 3 bases at V and 6 bases at J, leaving 10 bases unmatched. Germline V gene data show CDR1 as KGHSH and CDR2 as LQKENI. The CDR3: CASSPNAVTGGNEQFF. CDR3 DNA: TGTGCCAGCTCACCCAACGCGGTAACAGGGGGCAATGAGCAGTTCTTC.

The rearrangement joins TRBV3-1 (or the pseudogene TRBV3-2) to TRBJ2-1; D unclear. Germline V gene data show CDR1 as LGHDT and CDR2 as YNNKEL (reference sequence). This CDR3 region has 12 residues. Trimming shortened V by 0 bases and J by 5 bases, and 2 bases separated the two germline ends. The CDR3 DNA reads as TGTGCCAGCAGCCAAGATCACAATGAGCAGTTCTTC. This encodes CASSQDHNEQFF.